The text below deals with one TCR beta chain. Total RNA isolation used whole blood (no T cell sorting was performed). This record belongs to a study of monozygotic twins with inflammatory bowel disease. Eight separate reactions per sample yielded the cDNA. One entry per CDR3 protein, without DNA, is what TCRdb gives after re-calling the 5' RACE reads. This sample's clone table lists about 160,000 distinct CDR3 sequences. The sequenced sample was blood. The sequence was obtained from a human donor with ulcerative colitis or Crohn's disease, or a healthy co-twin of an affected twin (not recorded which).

Here the CDR3 reads CASSLLWTGELFF. This rearrangement joins TRBV28 to TRBJ2-2. The CDR3 consists of 13 residues. Germline loops: CDR1 MDHEN, CDR2 SYDVKM.